This TCR beta chain was captured by sequencing in a study of blood T cell repertoires in COVID-19. Study background: COVID-19 samples from acute and convalescent phases originated in the United States, Italy and Spain. T cells, B-cell-depleted T cells, or PBMCs provided the cDNA or gDNA that served as material.

Authors' processing steps: Reference gene primer amplification gave nucleated cell count estimates. Clones were read by immunoSEQ multiplex PCR, and TCRdb kept only the in-frame ones, dropping some. D and trimming were read from the DNA, whereas the V and J calls and clone size are those reported in that table. Of 250,000 to 300,000 clones in the sample, 85% are singletons; the top ten hold around 5.5%. Germline V CDR1 and CDR2: MNHEY, SVGEGT. The CDR3 spans 18 residues. V lost 0 bases, J lost 6 bases, and 10 bases stayed unmatched. The sequenced material came from peripheral blood. The chain employs TRBV6-2 or TRBV6-3 and TRBJ2-2; 10 bases fit TRBD2. The clonotype comes from a man in his fifties with active or convalescent COVID-19. CDR3 protein: CASSYSVSGRHSAGELFF. The CDR3 DNA reads TGTGCCAGCAGTTACTCGGTTAGCGGGAGGCATTCAGCCGGGGAGCTGTTTTTT.